One sample yielded the 24 T cell receptor beta chains listed below, sequenced in a study of Tregs in tolerant kidney transplant recipients. The repertoire was sequenced with immunoSEQ multiplex PCR; TCRdb's copy has only in-frame clones and lacks some. The sample shows about 77,000 clones, 95% to 98% of them seen only once. Sequenced here: CD4+ T cells from blood, sampled before the transplant. These receptors were collected from a human donor who received a combined kidney and bone marrow transplant.

The gene calls are TRBV5-1 and TRBJ1-1; D is undetermined. V was clipped by 0 bases and J by 4 bases, with 10 bases between them. There are 14 residues in the CDR3. Germline V gives CDR1 SGHRS, CDR2 YFSETQ. Here the CDR3 reads CASSLGSVGTEAFF. Written as DNA, the CDR3 is TGCGCCAGCAGCTTGGGTTCGGTTGGCACTGAAGCTTTCTTT.

The chain employs TRBV5-1 and TRBJ1-3; D uncertain. This CDR3 region has 16 residues. Between the trimmed V and J ends, which lost 2 bases and 2 bases, there was a span of 14 bases. Per germline, CDR1 SGHRS and CDR2 YFSETQ. The CDR3 sequence: CASSLAKRLTGNTIYF. In DNA, the CDR3 is TGCGCCAGCAGCTTAGCGAAGCGTTTAACTGGAAACACCATATATTTT. The variable domain in full, completed from reference TRBV5-1 and TRBJ1-3, reads KAGVTQTPRYLIKTRGQQVTLSCSPISGHRSVSWYQQTPGQGLQFLFEYFSETQRNKGNFPGRFSGRQFSNSRSEMNVSTLELGDSALYLCASSLAKRLTGNTIYFGEGSWLTVV.

The V call is TRBV28, the J call TRBJ2-2; no definite D call. Germline CDR1 is MDHEN and CDR2 is SYDVKM. CDR3 size: 14 residues. V was cut by 3 bases and J by 0 bases, with 5 bases left in between. The CDR3 is CASSFTANTGELFF. DNA of the CDR3: TGTGCCAGCAGTTTCACAGCGAACACCGGGGAGCTGTTTTTT.

J is TRBJ2-3 and V is TRBV5-1; tentatively, D is TRBD2 (6 bases). With 4 bases removed from V and 0 bases from J, the gap between germline ends came to 15 bases. Per germline, CDR1 SGHRS and CDR2 YFSETQ. CDR3 size: 16 residues. The CDR3: CASSPLAKTSTDTQYF. CDR3 bases: TGCGCCAGCAGCCCCCTAGCGAAAACTAGCACAGATACGCAGTATTTT.

The CDR3 reads CASSQEAREIDTQYF. The CDR3 nucleotides are TGCGCCAGCAGCCAAGAAGCGCGGGAAATAGATACGCAGTATTTT. V usage is TRBV4-3 and J usage is TRBJ2-3; D might be TRBD2 (6 bases). Trimming cost V 0 bases and J 5 bases, with 12 bases left between them. CDR1 and CDR2 from the germline V gene are LGHNA and YSLEER. This CDR3 is built from 15 residues.

The CDR3 region is CASMDGTENTEAFF. For the CDR3, the DNA is TGTGCCAGCATGGACGGGACAGAGAACACTGAAGCTTTCTTT. The rearrangement links TRBV11-2 to TRBJ1-1; the match to TRBD1 covers 7 bases. CDR1 SGHAT and CDR2 FQNNGV come from the germline V gene. This CDR3 is built from 14 residues. The J segment lost 1 base and the V segment lost 7 bases, leaving 6 bases of the junction unmatched.

The V gene is TRBV18, the J gene TRBJ2-7, with 7 bases matching TRBD2. Germline V gives CDR1 KGHSH, CDR2 LQKENI. The CDR3 consists of 15 residues. V lost 3 bases, J lost 3 bases, and 8 bases stayed unmatched. This CDR3 is CASSPGGGQIYEQYF. As DNA, the CDR3 is TGTGCCAGCTCACCGGGGGGAGGGCAGATCTACGAGCAGTACTTC.

The rearrangement links TRBV27 to TRBJ2-5; 10 bases align to TRBD1. Germline CDR1 and CDR2: MNHEY and SMNVEV (reference sequence). The CDR3 consists of 16 residues. Trimming removed 2 bases from V and 5 bases from J; junction bases left unmatched: 8. The CDR3 loop is CASSLVGTGVLETQYF. The CDR3 nucleotides read TGTGCCAGCAGTTTAGTGGGGACAGGGGTGTTGGAGACCCAGTACTTC.

CDR3 sequence (DNA): TGTGCCAGTAGACAAGCCGGGACTAGGGGAGAGACCCAGTACTTC. It codes for CASRQAGTRGETQYF. The chain is built from TRBV19 and TRBJ2-5, with 8 bases that match TRBD2. The J segment lost 4 bases and the V segment lost 6 bases, leaving 10 bases of the junction unmatched. In germline, CDR1 is LNHDA, CDR2 SQIVND (reference sequence). CDR3 size: 15 residues.

This chain links TRBV7-5 with TRBJ1-5; whether TRBD1, the table's D call, matches the DNA was not checked. TRBV7-5 is tagged as a pseudogene. The CDR3 runs to 16 residues. CDR3 bases: TGTGTCAGAAACCCTAACAGGGGAAGGGACAATCAGCCCCAGCATTTT. Amino acids: CVRNPNRGRDNQPQHF.

This clone was detected once. The V and J genes are TRBV5-1 and TRBJ2-7; 8 nucleotides line up with TRBD2. Germline V gene data show CDR1 as SGHRS and CDR2 as YFSETQ. The CDR3 is 15 residues long. The J segment lost 0 bases and the V segment lost 0 bases, leaving 2 bases of the junction unmatched. The CDR3 reads CASSLVSGSSYEQYF. Here the CDR3 DNA reads TGCGCCAGCAGCTTGGTAAGCGGGAGCTCCTACGAGCAGTACTTC.

The CDR3 protein is CATSRDLGRANEQFF. The CDR3 region has the DNA TGTGCCACCAGCAGAGATTTGGGGAGGGCGAATGAGCAGTTCTTC. The J gene is TRBJ2-1, the V gene TRBV15, with TRBD2 matching over 7 bases. Germline V lookup: CDR1 LNHNV, CDR2 YYDKDF (reference sequence). V lost 0 bases to trimming and J lost 7 bases; unmatched junction nucleotides: 6. The CDR3 has 15 amino acids. Full variable domain (missing parts from reference TRBV15 and TRBJ2-1): DAMVIQNPRYQVTQFGKPVTLSCSQTLNHNVMYWYQQKSSQAPKLLFHYYDKDFNNEADTPDNFQSRRPNTSFCFLDIRSPGLGDTAMYLCATSRDLGRANEQFFGPGTRLTVL.

The chain joins TRBV18 to TRBJ2-2; tentative D call: TRBD1 (5 bases). Germline V gene data show CDR1 as KGHSH and CDR2 as LQKENI. This CDR3 has 15 residues. Trimming shortened V by 3 bases and J by 1 base, and 9 bases separated the two germline ends. This CDR3 reads CASSPSQGNTGELFF. In DNA form, the CDR3 reads TGTGCCAGCTCACCGTCGCAGGGGAACACCGGGGAGCTGTTTTTT.

V and J are TRBV7-3 and TRBJ2-3, with D possibly TRBD2 on 6 matching bases. V lost 3 bases to trimming and J lost 4 bases, with 14 bases between them. Germline CDR1 is SGHTA and CDR2 is FQGTGA. The CDR3 contains 15 residues. The CDR3 sequence: CASSLLGGLADTQYF. For the CDR3, the DNA is TGTGCCAGCAGCTTGCTGGGGGGTTTGGCAGATACGCAGTATTTT.

The rearrangement uses TRBV10-3 and TRBJ1-3; 7 bases are a match to TRBD1. Looked up from germline, CDR1 is ENHRY and CDR2 is SYGVKD. The CDR3 totals 15 residues. Trimming at V came to 6 bases and at J to 6 bases, leaving 11 bases not matched to a gene. The DNA for the CDR3 is TGTGCCATCAGCCTAACAGGGGTTGGAGAAAACACCATATATTTT. It is translated as CAISLTGVGENTIYF.

The gene calls are TRBV6-6 and TRBJ2-7; D ambiguous. The CDR3 is 15 amino acids. V lost 1 base, J lost 2 bases, and 12 bases lay in between. Looked up from germline, CDR1 is MNHNY and CDR2 is SVGAGI (reference sequence). The DNA for the CDR3 is TGTGCCAGCAGTTACTATTCCCTAGGTCCCTACGAGCAGTACTTC. Its protein product is CASSYYSLGPYEQYF.

The V and J genes are TRBV4-1 and TRBJ2-3; 10 positions match TRBD2. The germline gives CDR1 MGHRA, CDR2 YSYEKL. The CDR3 is made up of 18 amino acids. After removal of 0 bases from V and 3 bases from J, the junction contained 9 bases not matched to a gene. The CDR3 sequence: CASSQEEPSGRITDTQYF. In DNA, the CDR3 is TGCGCCAGCAGCCAAGAAGAGCCTAGCGGGAGAATAACAGATACGCAGTATTTT.

This clone was counted once. The V call is TRBV29-1, the J call TRBJ2-7, with D uncertain. The CDR3 runs to 12 residues. Trimming cost V 1 base and J 5 bases, with 9 bases left between them. Germline CDR1 and CDR2: SQVTM and ANQGSEA. The CDR3 here is CSVEGSGHEQYF. CDR3 DNA: TGCAGCGTTGAAGGTTCAGGTCACGAGCAGTACTTC.

The chain combines TRBV9 with TRBJ2-1, with D perhaps TRBD2 (5 bases). Per germline, CDR1 SGDLS and CDR2 YYNGEE. Trimming took 4 bases from V and 2 from J, leaving 22 bases between them. The CDR3 extends over 18 amino acids. The CDR3 loop is CASSPSVSAFPPYNEQFF. For the CDR3, the DNA is TGTGCCAGCAGCCCCTCTGTTAGCGCCTTCCCTCCCTACAATGAGCAGTTCTTC.

The chain combines TRBV7-2 with TRBJ2-1; D is undetermined. Deletions cut 3 bases from V and 4 bases from J, with 7 bases between. Germline values: CDR1 SGHTA, CDR2 FQGNSA. The CDR3 is 13 residues long. The CDR3 spells CASSFISYNEQFF. CDR3 nucleotides: TGTGCCAGCAGCTTCATCAGTTACAATGAGCAGTTCTTC.

This sequence joins TRBV7-2 and TRBJ2-3; D gene unclear. CDR3 length equals 13 residues. Germline V gene lookup returns CDR1 SGHTA and CDR2 FQGNSA. V lost 0 bases and J 5 bases, leaving 6 bases between the germline ends. CDR3 in amino acids: CASSLALRDTQYF. CDR3 sequence (DNA): TGTGCCAGCAGCTTAGCGCTGAGAGATACGCAGTATTTT.

The chain couples TRBV29-1 to TRBJ2-1; the match to TRBD1 covers 7 bases. V shed 4 bases, J shed 1 base, and the junction held 13 bases outside the gene matches. CDR3 length equals 17 residues. The germline CDR1 and CDR2 sequences are SQVTM and ANQGSEA. This CDR3 is CSVVRNEGASSYNEQFF. CDR3 nucleotide sequence: TGCAGCGTTGTAAGGAACGAGGGGGCATCGTCCTACAATGAGCAGTTCTTC.

Of note for this clone: The sample has other DNA sequences that encode this CDR3 too. Here the CDR3 reads CAWSSGNYGYTF. CDR3 nucleotides: TGTGCCTGGAGTTCCGGGAACTATGGCTACACCTTC. The genes are TRBV30 and TRBJ1-2, with D unclear. This CDR3 comprises 12 residues. The germline V gene encodes CDR1 GTSNPN and CDR2 SVGIG (reference sequence). With 2 bases removed from V and 2 bases from J, the gap between germline ends came to 6 bases.

The chain uses TRBV11-1 and TRBJ2-3; D call uncertain. The germline V and J ends were trimmed by 6 bases and 6 bases, with 13 bases remaining between them. CDR1 SGHAT and CDR2 FQDESV come from the germline V gene (reference sequence). There are 13 residues in the CDR3. CDR3 sequence reads: CASSRNSQDTQYF. DNA for the CDR3: TGTGCCAGCAGTCGAAATAGCCAGGATACGCAGTATTTT.